These T cell receptor beta chains were read from a single sample in a study of cytomegalovirus exposure and HLA in healthy donors. Sequencing used immunoSEQ multiplex PCR; TCRdb keeps in-frame clones, though not all of them. The sample records approximately 140,000 clones, around 80% being singletons. The specimen sequenced was PBMCs. These receptors were obtained from a woman aged 18-29 years in good health and CMV-seronegative. Both conserved end residues are part of each CDR3. A D gene is named only where the DNA matches it firmly. Clone size is not always given. Where it is, it says once, few, many or a class for expanded clones.

size,D,V,J,CDR3
.,.,TRBV11-2,TRBJ2-2,CASSAAGVTLIGELFF
.,TRBD2,TRBV6-5,TRBJ2-7,CASTFPSGGNEQYF
.,TRBD2,TRBV30,TRBJ2-7,CAWSDSGISYEQYF
.,TRBD2,TRBV9,TRBJ2-5,CASSARLAEETQYF
.,.,TRBV29-1,TRBJ1-2,CSVLKQGTYGYTF
.,.,TRBV14,TRBJ1-2,CASSPGNRRRSRTF
.,TRBD1,TRBV29-1,TRBJ2-7,CSVGQGAREQYF
.,.,TRBV2,TRBJ1-1,CASSEWPTEAFF
.,.,TRBV7-2,TRBJ1-1,CASSLRGDFVGYTEAFF
.,.,TRBV2,TRBJ2-7,CASSPLYEQYF
.,.,TRBV6-1,TRBJ1-4,CASSEFAGATNEKLFF
.,TRBD1,TRBV5-1,TRBJ2-7,CASSQGQGLPYEQYF
.,.,TRBV5-6,TRBJ1-1,CASSWDGSRPEAFF
.,TRBD1,TRBV7-8,TRBJ1-5,CASSSIGQGDQPQHF
.,.,TRBV11-2,TRBJ1-4,CASSLGSGKLFF
.,.,TRBV19,TRBJ1-4,CASSIRAEKLFF
few,TRBD2,TRBV7-6,TRBJ2-7,CASSVSGTSGSFPEQYF
.,TRBD1,TRBV29-1,TRBJ1-5,CSVRGQGADQPQHF
once,TRBD2,TRBV7-2,TRBJ2-5,CASSLTASGQETQYF
once,TRBD2,TRBV5-1,TRBJ2-7,CASSLARTSGFYEQYF
few,TRBD1,TRBV6-1,TRBJ1-2,CASSSDRVRYTF
.,TRBD1,TRBV19,TRBJ1-1,CASSSLMGTGVSNTEAFF
.,TRBD2,TRBV25-1,TRBJ2-7,CASSEGLAGGEQYF
.,.,TRBV27,TRBJ2-7,CASSFRVVDEQYF
.,TRBD1,TRBV19,TRBJ1-5,CASSRGALLNQPQHF
.,.,TRBV10-2,TRBJ1-2,CASSERVGGPPNGYTF
once,.,TRBV6-5,TRBJ1-5,CASQKGERDQPQHF
.,TRBD2,TRBV29-1,TRBJ2-1,CSVRGRAFREQFF
few,TRBD2,TRBV13,TRBJ2-7,CASSSPWTSGTHEQYF
.,.,TRBV29-1,TRBJ2-5,CSAPSQETQYF
.,.,TRBV18,TRBJ1-1,CASSPTDRPNTEAFF
.,TRBD2,TRBV5-1,TRBJ2-1,CASSLLSSGANEQFF
.,.,TRBV6-5,TRBJ1-1,CASSPRTVMNTEAFF
.,.,TRBV11-3,TRBJ2-1,CASSLAHREYNEQFF
.,.,TRBV29-1,TRBJ2-6,CSVAGGAGSGANVLTF
few,TRBD2,TRBV6-4,TRBJ2-1,CASSGLAGGNEQFF
.,.,TRBV9,TRBJ1-2,CASSASEALLNGYTF
.,TRBD1,TRBV27,TRBJ1-1,CASRVRGVTTEAFF
once,TRBD1,TRBV5-1,TRBJ2-7,CASSSGTGTSYEQYF
few,TRBD1,TRBV29-1,TRBJ2-2,CSGRDRIAGELFF
.,TRBD1,TRBV7-9,TRBJ1-1,CASSSDRGGNTEAFF
.,.,TRBV30,TRBJ1-1,CAWSIVGATEAFF
.,.,TRBV9,TRBJ2-6,CASSYSSGANVLTF
once,.,TRBV2,TRBJ1-2,CASSEVRTANYGYTF
.,TRBD2,TRBV9,TRBJ2-1,CASSVEAGVENEQFF
.,.,TRBV5-1,TRBJ1-2,CASSPRGENGYTF
.,.,TRBV4-2,TRBJ1-2,CASSSGTLYGYTF
.,TRBD1,TRBV2,TRBJ2-7,CASRVDREKEQYF
.,.,TRBV18,TRBJ2-3,CASSGVWSSPDTQYF
.,TRBD1,TRBV6-6,TRBJ1-5,CASSLEGATNQPQHF
.,.,TRBV4-2,TRBJ1-1,CASSQELALNTEAFF
.,.,TRBV6-5,TRBJ1-1,CASSYLRGTEAFF